This TCR beta chain comes out of a study of STAT3 mutations in large granular lymphocyte leukemia. Trimming took off 0 bases at V and 5 bases at J, with 12 bases between the two ends. Germline values: CDR1 KGHSH, CDR2 LQKENI. The CDR3 loop spans 15 amino acids. Study outcomes and limitations: In T-cell large granular lymphocyte leukemia, about half of patients showed multiple immunodominant subclonotypes.

Worth noting for this clone: Its antigen is unknown.

The table came from immunoSEQ multiplex PCR; TCRdb's copy has only in-frame clones and leaves some out. Of about 9,300 clones in the sample, 88% are singletons; the top ten hold 84%. The clonotype was recovered from a man older than 75 with T-cell large granular lymphocyte leukemia. Some clones in this sample may be carry-over from other donors' samples. Sequencing was performed on peripheral blood mononuclear cells. This sequence joins TRBV18 and TRBJ2-3; D not certain. The CDR3 region is CASSPPSLGKDTQYF. As DNA, the CDR3 is TGTGCCAGCTCACCACCGTCTCTTGGGAAAGATACGCAGTATTTT.